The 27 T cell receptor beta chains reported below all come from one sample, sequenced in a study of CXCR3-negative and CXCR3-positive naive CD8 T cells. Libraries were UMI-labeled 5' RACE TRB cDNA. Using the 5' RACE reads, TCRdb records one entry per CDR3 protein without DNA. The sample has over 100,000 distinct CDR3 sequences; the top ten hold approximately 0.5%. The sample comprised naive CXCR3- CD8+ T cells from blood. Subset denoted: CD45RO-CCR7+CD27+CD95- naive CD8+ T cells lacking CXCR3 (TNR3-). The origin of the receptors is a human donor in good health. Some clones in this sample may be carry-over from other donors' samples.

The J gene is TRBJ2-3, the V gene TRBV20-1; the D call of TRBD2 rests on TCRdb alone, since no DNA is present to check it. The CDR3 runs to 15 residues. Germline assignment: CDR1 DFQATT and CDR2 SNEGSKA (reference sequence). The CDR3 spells CSARNAGSGTDTQYF.

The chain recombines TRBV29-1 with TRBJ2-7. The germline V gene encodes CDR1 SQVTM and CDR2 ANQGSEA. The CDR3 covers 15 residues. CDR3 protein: CSVEDMAESSYEQYF.

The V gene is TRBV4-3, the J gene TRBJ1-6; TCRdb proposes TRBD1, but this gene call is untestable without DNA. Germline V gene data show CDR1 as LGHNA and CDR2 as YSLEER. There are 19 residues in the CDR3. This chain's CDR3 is CASSQERVDNLSDNSPLHF.

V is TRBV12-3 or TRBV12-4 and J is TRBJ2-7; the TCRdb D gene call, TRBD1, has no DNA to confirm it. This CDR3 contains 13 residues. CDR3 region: CASSSSGGDEQYF.

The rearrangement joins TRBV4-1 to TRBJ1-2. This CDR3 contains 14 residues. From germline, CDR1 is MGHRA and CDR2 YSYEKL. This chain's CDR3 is CASSQVRGEDGYTF.

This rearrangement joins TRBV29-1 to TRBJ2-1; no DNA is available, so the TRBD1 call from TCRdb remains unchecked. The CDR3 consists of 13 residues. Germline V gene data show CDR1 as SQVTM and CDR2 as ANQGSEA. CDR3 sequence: CSVELLTGAHTFF.

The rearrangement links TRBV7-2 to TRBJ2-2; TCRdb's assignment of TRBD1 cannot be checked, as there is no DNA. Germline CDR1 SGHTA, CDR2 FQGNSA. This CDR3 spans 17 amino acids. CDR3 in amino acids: CASSLAPGQGFAGELFF.

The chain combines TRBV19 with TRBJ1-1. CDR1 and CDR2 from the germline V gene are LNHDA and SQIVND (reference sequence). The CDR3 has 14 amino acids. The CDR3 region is CASSWDSMNTEAFF.

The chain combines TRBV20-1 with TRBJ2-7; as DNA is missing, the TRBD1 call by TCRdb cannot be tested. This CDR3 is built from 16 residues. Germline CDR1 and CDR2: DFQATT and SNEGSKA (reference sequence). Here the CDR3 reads CSARDLQGAISYEQYF.

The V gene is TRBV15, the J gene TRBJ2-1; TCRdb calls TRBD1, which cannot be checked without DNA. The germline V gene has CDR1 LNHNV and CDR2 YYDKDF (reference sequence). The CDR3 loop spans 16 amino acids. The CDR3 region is CATSRERTGGLDEQFF.

The CDR3 loop reads CASSFGTSGANEQFF. The chain is built from TRBV28 and TRBJ2-1; the D call from TCRdb, TRBD2, cannot be confirmed without DNA. The CDR3 is made up of 15 amino acids. Germline V gene sequence: CDR1 MDHEN, CDR2 SYDVKM.

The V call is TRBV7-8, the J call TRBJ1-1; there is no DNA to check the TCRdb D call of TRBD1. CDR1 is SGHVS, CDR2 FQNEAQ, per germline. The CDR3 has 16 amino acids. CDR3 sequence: CASTPTTGTGNTEAFF.

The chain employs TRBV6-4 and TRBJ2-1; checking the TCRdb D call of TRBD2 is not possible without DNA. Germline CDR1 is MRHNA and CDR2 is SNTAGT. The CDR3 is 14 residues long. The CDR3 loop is CASSDAGTSGEQFF.

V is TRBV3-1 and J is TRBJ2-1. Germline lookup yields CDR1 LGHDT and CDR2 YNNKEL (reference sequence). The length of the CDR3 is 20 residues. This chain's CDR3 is CASSQEWRPRFRTLTNEQFF.

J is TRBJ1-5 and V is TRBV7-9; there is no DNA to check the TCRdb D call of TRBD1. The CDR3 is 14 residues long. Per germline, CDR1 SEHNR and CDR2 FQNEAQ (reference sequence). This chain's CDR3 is CASSLGGQNQPQHF.

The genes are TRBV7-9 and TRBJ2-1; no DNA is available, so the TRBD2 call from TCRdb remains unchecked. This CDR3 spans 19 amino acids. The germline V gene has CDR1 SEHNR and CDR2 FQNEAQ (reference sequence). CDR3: CASSLIAGPKTSSYNEQFF. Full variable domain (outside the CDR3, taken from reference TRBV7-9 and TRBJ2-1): DTGVSQNPRHKITKRGQNVTFRCDPISEHNRLYWYRQTLGQGPEFLTYFQNEAQLEKSRLLSDRFSAERPKGSFSTLEIQRTEQGDSAMYLCASSLIAGPKTSSYNEQFFGPGTRLTVL.

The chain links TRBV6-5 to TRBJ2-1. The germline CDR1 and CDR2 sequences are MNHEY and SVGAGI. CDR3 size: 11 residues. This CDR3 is CASSDENEQFF.

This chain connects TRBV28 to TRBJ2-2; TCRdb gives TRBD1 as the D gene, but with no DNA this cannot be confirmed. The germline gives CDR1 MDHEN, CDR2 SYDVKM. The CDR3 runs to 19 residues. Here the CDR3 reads CASSSSRPSRERGTGELFF.

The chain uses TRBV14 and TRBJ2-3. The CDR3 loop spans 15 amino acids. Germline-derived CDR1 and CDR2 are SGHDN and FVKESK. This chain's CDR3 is CASSHGFTSTDTQYF.

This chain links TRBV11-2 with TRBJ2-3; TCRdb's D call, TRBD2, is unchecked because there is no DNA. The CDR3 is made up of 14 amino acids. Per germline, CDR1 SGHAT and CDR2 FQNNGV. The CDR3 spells CASRAGGRTDTQYF.

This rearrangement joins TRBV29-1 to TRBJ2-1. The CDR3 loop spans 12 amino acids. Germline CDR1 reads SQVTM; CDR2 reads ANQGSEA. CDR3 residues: CSVEGRVTQLFF.

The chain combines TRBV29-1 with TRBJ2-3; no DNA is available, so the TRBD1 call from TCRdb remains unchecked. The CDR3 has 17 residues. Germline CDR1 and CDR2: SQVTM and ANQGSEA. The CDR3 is CSVEALSAKQSTDTQYF.

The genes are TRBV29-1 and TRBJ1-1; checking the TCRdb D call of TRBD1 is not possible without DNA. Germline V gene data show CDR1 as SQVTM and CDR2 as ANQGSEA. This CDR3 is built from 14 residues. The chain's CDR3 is CSVYPPRGDTEAFF.

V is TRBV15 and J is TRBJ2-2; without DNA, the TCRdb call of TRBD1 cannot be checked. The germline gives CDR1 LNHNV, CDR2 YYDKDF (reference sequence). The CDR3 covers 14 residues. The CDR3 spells CATSRPDRAGELFF.

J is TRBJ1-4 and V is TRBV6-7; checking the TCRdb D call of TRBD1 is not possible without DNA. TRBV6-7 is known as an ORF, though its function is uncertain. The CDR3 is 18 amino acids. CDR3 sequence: CANSYCGGGLATNEKLFF.

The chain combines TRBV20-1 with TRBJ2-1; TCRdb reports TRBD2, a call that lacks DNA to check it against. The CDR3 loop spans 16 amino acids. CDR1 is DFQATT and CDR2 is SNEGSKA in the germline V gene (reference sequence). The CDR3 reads CSARDWSGRAGVEQFF.

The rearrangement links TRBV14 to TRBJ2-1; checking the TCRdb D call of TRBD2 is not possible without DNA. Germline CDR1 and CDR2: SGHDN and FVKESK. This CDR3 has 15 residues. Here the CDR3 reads CASSQDLAGPNEQFF.